Here is one TCR beta chain with its context. Its cognate antigen is unknown. This specimen comes from a study of blood T cells in healthy people across ages. For the study at large: Template-switching capture recovered about one barcoded beta molecule per two T cells. Study observations and caveats: Without sorted subsets, naive and antigen-experienced compartments could not be conclusively compared.

Primers used in a second PCR of about 7 to 12 cycles were a sample-barcoded 5' primer and a J-beta primer mix. The yield of each sample was at least 2.5 million CDR3-containing paired-end reads. TCRdb passed the 5' RACE reads through MiXCR, listing each CDR3 protein once. The sample holds 1.5 million to 1.9 million distinct CDR3 sequences; 40% to 45% are singletons and the top ten take 4%. Caucasian, healthy and from Russia, the donors were aged between about 6 and 100. V trimming: 1 base; J trimming: 15 bases; junction bases outside the gene matches: 11. Germline CDR1 reads LGHDT; CDR2 reads YNNKEL (reference sequence). The CDR3 has 14 amino acids.

The TCR originated in a woman younger than 30 in good health. Material for sequencing was blood. J is TRBJ2-4 and V is TRBV3-1, with TRBD1 matching 8 bases. The CDR3 DNA reads TGTGCCAGCAGCCAAGGAGGCAGGGGGCAAAATCCGTACTTC. This gives the protein CASSQGGRGQNPYF.